This T cell receptor beta chain was sequenced for a study of technical replicates of blood from a handful of donors. V dropped 8 bases and J dropped 5 bases, with 18 bases sitting between them. CDR3 length: 14 residues. Germline values: CDR1 MGHRA, CDR2 YSYEKL. The table came from immunoSEQ multiplex PCR; TCRdb's copy has only in-frame clones and leaves some out. The table has some 77,000 clones, 65% to 90% seen once. This sequence was found in a human donor in good health. Some clones in this sample may be carry-over from other donors' samples. The sequenced sample was PBMCs. The chain recombines TRBV4-1 with TRBJ2-5; possible D gene TRBD2, 5 bases. The CDR3: CASSPAGFMETQYF. Here the CDR3 DNA reads TGCGCCAGCTCCCCGGCGGGCTTCATGGAGACCCAGTACTTC.